This T cell receptor beta chain came from a study of somatic mutations in cytotoxic T cells in rheumatoid arthritis. General study findings and limits: CD8+ T-cell clonality did not differ significantly between rheumatoid arthritis patients and age-matched healthy controls. There was no knowledge of the antigen targets of the expanded CD8+ clones.

Repertoires were generated with immunoSEQ multiplex PCR, while TCRdb's copy carries only in-frame clones and drops some. The table includes around 23,000 clones, roughly 80% detected once. CDR3 length: 17 residues. V trimming: 3 bases; J trimming: 2 bases; junction bases outside the gene matches: 7. Germline V gives CDR1 LGHNA, CDR2 YSLEER. For this clone: Its antigen is currently unknown.

Flow cytometry served to check the purity of CD4+ and CD8+ cells, which were isolated by positive magnetic bead selection. V is TRBV4-3 and J is TRBJ2-3, with TRBD1 matching 11 bases. The receptor comes from an adult with rheumatoid arthritis. Sequenced material: CD8+ T cells sorted from blood. CDR3 in amino acids: CASSHHGQGAATDTQYF. CDR3 nucleotides: TGCGCCAGCAGCCACCACGGACAGGGGGCAGCCACAGATACGCAGTATTTT.